Each of the 19 T cell receptor beta chains below was sequenced from the same sample in a study of PD-1 blockade in classical Hodgkin lymphoma. Profiled with immunoSEQ multiplex PCR; TCRdb holds only in-frame clones, not every one. The top ten clones hold 34% of a sample with approximately 11,000 clones, approximately 80% of them seen once. Every single patient, without exception, relapsed after autologous stem cell transplantation, and brentuximab vedotin exposure varied. The specimen comprised peripheral blood mononuclear cells (PBMCs), sampled before the second cycle of nivolumab. Receptor source: a human donor with classical Hodgkin lymphoma.

The chain joins TRBV7-8 to TRBJ1-5, with 7 bases aligning to TRBD1. With V trimmed by 5 bases and J by 1 base, 5 bases remained unmatched. CDR1 is SGHVS, CDR2 FQNEAQ, per germline. The CDR3 totals 15 residues. CDR3 sequence reads: CASSRDSISNQPQHF. The CDR3, as DNA: TGTGCCAGCAGCAGGGACAGCATAAGCAATCAGCCCCAGCATTTT.

The genes are TRBV7-3 and TRBJ2-2; D gene unclear. V was trimmed by 2 bases and J by 8 bases, leaving 9 bases between them. Germline assignment: CDR1 SGHTA and CDR2 FQGTGA. The CDR3 extends over 13 amino acids. The CDR3 spells CASSLQRAGELFF. The CDR3 DNA reads as TGTGCCAGCAGCTTACAGCGTGCGGGGGAGCTGTTTTTT.

The V gene is TRBV7-9, the J gene TRBJ2-7, with D possibly being TRBD1 (6 bases). With 5 bases removed from V and 2 bases from J, the gap between germline ends came to 19 bases. The germline V gene has CDR1 SEHNR and CDR2 FQNEAQ (reference sequence). CDR3 length: 16 amino acids. CDR3 loop: CASSRWDTPRPYEQYF. CDR3 sequence (DNA): TGTGCCAGCAGCCGATGGGACACCCCTCGACCCTACGAGCAGTACTTC.

This chain connects TRBV27 to TRBJ1-1; 7 bases fit TRBD1. The CDR3 spans 15 residues. Per germline, CDR1 MNHEY and CDR2 SMNVEV (reference sequence). V gave up 6 bases and J gave up 0 bases; unmatched junction bases: 7. The CDR3 sequence: CASRRTGIMNTEAFF. DNA of the CDR3: TGTGCCAGCAGACGGACAGGTATCATGAACACTGAAGCTTTCTTT.

The V gene is TRBV7-8, the J gene TRBJ1-1, with D unresolved. This CDR3 contains 11 residues. Germline V gene sequence: CDR1 SGHVS, CDR2 FQNEAQ. V was shortened by 0 bases and J by 9 bases, with 5 bases between the two germline ends. The DNA of the CDR3 is TGTGCCAGCAGCTTAGCGGAGCAAGCTTTCTTT. Translation: CASSLAEQAFF.

The chain is built from TRBV5-1 and TRBJ2-3, with D possibly matching TRBD1 (6 bases). Germline values: CDR1 SGHRS, CDR2 YFSETQ. There are 14 residues in the CDR3. V dropped 2 bases and J dropped 2 bases, with 9 bases sitting between them. The CDR3 coding sequence is TGCGCCAGCAGCTTAACAGGGTTCACAGATACGCAGTATTTT. As protein: CASSLTGFTDTQYF.

This chain connects TRBV28 to TRBJ1-1; D is unresolved. The length of the CDR3 is 16 residues. V was trimmed by 7 bases and J by 0 bases, leaving 18 bases between them. Per germline, CDR1 MDHEN and CDR2 SYDVKM. CDR3 nucleotides: TGTGCCAGCACCATCGGAAAGGGAGGAATGAACACTGAAGCTTTCTTT. The encoded protein is CASTIGKGGMNTEAFF.

The chain employs TRBV4-1 and TRBJ2-4; 7 bases line up with TRBD1. The CDR3 extends over 16 amino acids. The trim removed 1 base at V and 1 base at J, leaving 4 bases unmatched. Germline CDR1 and CDR2: MGHRA and YSYEKL. This CDR3 reads CASSQAGGAAKNIQYF. The CDR3 DNA is TGCGCCAGCAGCCAAGCAGGGGGTGCGGCCAAAAACATTCAGTACTTC.

This rearrangement joins TRBV7-3 to TRBJ1-3; 9 bases line up with TRBD1. Germline V gene lookup returns CDR1 SGHTA and CDR2 FQGTGA. V was pared by 5 bases and J by 4 bases, with 12 bases of the junction left unmatched. CDR3 length: 17 amino acids. The DNA for the CDR3 is TGTGCCAGCAGCCCGAATGGACAGGGGTCGGGCGGAAACACCATATATTTT. As protein: CASSPNGQGSGGNTIYF.

The chain employs TRBV5-8 and TRBJ1-5; 7 nucleotides agree with TRBD1. CDR1 SGHTS and CDR2 YDEGEE come from the germline V gene. Trimming at V came to 1 base and at J to 0 bases, leaving 7 bases not matched to a gene. CDR3 length: 17 residues. This chain's CDR3 is CASSLRRYRGSNQPQHF. The CDR3 DNA is TGTGCCAGCAGCTTGCGAAGATACAGGGGTAGCAATCAGCCCCAGCATTTT.

The chain has TRBV7-9 and TRBJ1-2; a possible D gene is TRBD1 (5 bases). This CDR3 comprises 12 residues. V lost 5 bases to trimming and J lost 8 bases, with 12 bases between them. Germline V gene data show CDR1 as SEHNR and CDR2 as FQNEAQ (reference sequence). CDR3 loop: CASSGGQWGYTF. CDR3 coding DNA: TGTGCCAGCAGCGGAGGACAATGGGGCTACACCTTC.

This clone was detected only once. J is TRBJ2-3 and V is TRBV21-1; the table's D call, TRBD2, has no DNA check behind it. TRBV21-1 is termed a pseudogene. This CDR3 has 20 amino acids. This chain's CDR3 is CASSKEFYLAGGPGSDTQYF. CDR3 DNA sequence: TGTGCCAGCAGCAAAGAATTCTATCTAGCGGGAGGGCCGGGGTCAGATACGCAGTATTTT.

The chain links TRBV5-4 to TRBJ2-1; D uncertain. Germline loops: CDR1 SGHNT, CDR2 YYREEE (reference sequence). The CDR3 extends over 15 amino acids. V lost 2 bases and J 3 bases, leaving 12 bases between the germline ends. DNA for the CDR3: TGTGCCAGCAGCTTCCGGACGGACCGCTACAATGAGCAGTTCTTC. Translation: CASSFRTDRYNEQFF.

J is TRBJ1-5 and V is TRBV6-1; D remains unclear. The CDR3 contains 17 residues. V was clipped by 1 base and J by 0 bases, with 13 bases between them. CDR1 and CDR2 from the germline V gene are MNHNS and SASEGT. The CDR3 DNA reads as TGTGCCAGCAGTGAAGTTCTGGTAAGCAATAGCAATCAGCCCCAGCATTTT. This gives the protein CASSEVLVSNSNQPQHF.

CDR3 DNA: TGTGCCATCAGTGAATCAAGTTTGGATGAGCAGTTCTTC. Its protein product is CAISESSLDEQFF. The rearrangement links TRBV10-3 to TRBJ2-1, with unresolved D. Trimming stripped 3 bases from V and 8 bases from J, with 11 bases between. This CDR3 has 13 residues. Germline V CDR1 and CDR2: ENHRY, SYGVKD.

J is TRBJ1-1 and V is TRBV4-1; a weak D match, TRBD1 (5 bases). V gave up 1 base and J gave up 1 base, with 13 bases separating them. The germline V gene has CDR1 MGHRA and CDR2 YSYEKL. CDR3 length: 16 amino acids. CDR3 region: CASSQGEGRANTEAFF. Here the CDR3 DNA reads TGCGCCAGCAGCCAAGGAGAGGGCAGGGCGAACACTGAAGCTTTCTTT.

The V and J genes are TRBV4-1 and TRBJ1-4, with D uncertain. Trimming took off 2 bases at V and 5 bases at J, with 6 bases between the two ends. The V gene's germline CDR1 is MGHRA and CDR2 YSYEKL. The CDR3 has 13 residues. CDR3: CASSQSANEKLFF. The CDR3 DNA reads as TGCGCCAGCAGCCAATCTGCCAATGAAAAACTGTTTTTT.

V usage is TRBV5-1 and J usage is TRBJ2-7; D may be TRBD1 (5 bases). Trimming shortened V by 2 bases and J by 2 bases, and 8 bases separated the two germline ends. There are 13 residues in the CDR3. Germline assignment: CDR1 SGHRS and CDR2 YFSETQ. The chain's CDR3 is CASSLRTTYEQYF. In DNA form, the CDR3 reads TGCGCCAGCAGCTTACGGACAACCTACGAGCAGTACTTC.

The rearrangement links TRBV7-3 to TRBJ2-2; perhaps TRBD1 as D (5 bases). Germline V CDR1 and CDR2: SGHTA, FQGTGA. CDR3 length: 17 residues. The V and J ends lost 5 bases and 3 bases respectively, with 19 bases between them. CDR3 loop: CASSQRRRDLDTGELFF. The DNA of the CDR3 is TGTGCCAGCAGCCAAAGACGCAGGGATCTGGACACCGGGGAGCTGTTTTTT. Drawing the rest from reference TRBV7-3 and TRBJ2-2, the complete variable domain is GAGVSQTPSNKVTEKGKYVELRCDPISGHTALYWYRQSLGQGPEFLIYFQGTGAADDSGLPNDRFFAVRPEGSVSTLKIQRTERGDSAVYLCASSQRRRDLDTGELFFGEGSRLTVL.